These 5 T cell receptor beta chains were sequenced from one sample in a study of blood T cell repertoires in COVID-19. The assay was immunoSEQ multiplex PCR, and TCRdb's table has in-frame clones only and misses some. The sample shows approximately 470,000 clones, approximately 86% of them seen only once. The sequenced sample consisted of PBMCs or T cells enriched from blood (not recorded which). The source of these receptors is a woman aged 18-29 years who had recovered from COVID-19.

This clone was seen just once. This chain links TRBV14 with TRBJ2-3; 7 bases agree with TRBD2. Germline CDR1 and CDR2: SGHDN and FVKESK. Unmatched junction bases numbered 4, after V lost 1 base and J lost 0 bases. CDR3 length: 16 residues. The CDR3 region is CASSQGLAVSTDTQYF. CDR3 sequence (DNA): TGTGCCAGCAGCCAAGGGCTAGCGGTGAGCACAGATACGCAGTATTTT.

The gene calls are TRBV4-1 and TRBJ2-1, with D tentatively TRBD2 (6 bases). This CDR3 region has 14 residues. Germline CDR1 is MGHRA and CDR2 is YSYEKL. Trimming cost V 2 bases and J 7 bases, with 12 bases left between them. Here the CDR3 reads CASSQPLGGNEQFF. As DNA, the CDR3 is TGCGCCAGCAGCCAACCTTTGGGGGGAAATGAGCAGTTCTTC.

V gene TRBV9 combines with J gene TRBJ2-2; D may be TRBD2 (6 bases). Germline-derived CDR1 and CDR2 are SGDLS and YYNGEE. CDR3 length: 16 amino acids. The ends were cut back, 4 bases at V and 0 bases at J, with 13 bases in the middle. CDR3 amino acids: CASSPRGLTNTGELFF. For the CDR3, the DNA is TGTGCCAGCAGCCCCCGGGGACTTACGAACACCGGGGAGCTGTTTTTT. Full variable domain (remainder filled in from reference TRBV9 and TRBJ2-2): DSGVTQTPKHLITATGQRVTLRCSPRSGDLSVYWYQQSLDQGLQFLIQYYNGEERAKGNILERFSAQQFPDLHSELNLSSLELGDSALYFCASSPRGLTNTGELFFGEGSRLTVL.

This clone was seen a few times. The chain couples TRBV7-9 to TRBJ2-5; D is perhaps TRBD2 (5 bases). V shed 5 bases and J shed 1 base, with 20 bases lying between them. The CDR3 is 17 residues long. CDR1 and CDR2 (germline): SEHNR, FQNEAQ (reference sequence). CDR3 sequence reads: CASSVPRLSSSQETQYF. The CDR3 DNA reads TGTGCCAGCAGCGTTCCCCGTTTATCTAGCTCCCAAGAGACCCAGTACTTC.

The chain recombines TRBV29-1 with TRBJ1-2, with a possible D match to TRBD1 (5 bases). V shed 0 bases and J shed 0 bases, with 17 bases lying between them. Germline assignment: CDR1 SQVTM and CDR2 ANQGSEA. The CDR3 has 17 residues. DNA of the CDR3: TGCAGCGTTGAAGATCTGGGACTGTTTACCGCTAACTATGGCTACACCTTC. Translating it yields CSVEDLGLFTANYGYTF.